This is a list of T cell receptor beta chains from one sample in a study of quantifying T cell responses using KT2 cells. TCRdb used MiXCR to reprocess the UMI-ligation and nested PCR reads, holding one entry per CDR3 protein. The sample lists fewer than 60,000 distinct CDR3 sequences, under 14% occurring once. Sequences were obtained from PBMCs spiked with cells of the T cell clone KT2. The receptors here all came from a human donor. Both conserved end residues are part of each CDR3. The D gene is left open where the match is weak. Some rows have no size entry. The others give once, few or many, or a class for an expanded clone.

TRBV6-2/TRBV6-3	few	TRBJ2-7	NA	CASSYSWSGGQYF	TGTGCCAGCAGTTACTCGTGGTCCGGTGGGCAGTACTTC
TRBV12-3/TRBV12-4	NA	TRBJ1-4	NA	CASSSQFGEKLFF	TGTGCCAGCTCTTCCCAGTTCGGTGAAAAACTGTTTTTT
TRBV12-3/TRBV12-4	many	TRBJ2-1	TRBD2	CASKLLAGHNEQFF	TGTGCCAGCAAACTACTAGCGGGGCACAATGAGCAGTTCTTC
TRBV7-3	NA	TRBJ2-1	TRBD2	CASRNHGLADYNEQFF	TGTGCCAGCAGGAACCACGGACTAGCGGACTACAATGAGCAGTTCTTC
TRBV6-5	NA	TRBJ2-5	TRBD1	CASSYGTARGETQYF	TGTGCCAGCAGTTACGGGACAGCTAGGGGAGAGACCCAGTACTTC
TRBV6-5	few	TRBJ1-2	NA	CASSYARVGSYGYTF	TGTGCCAGCAGTTACGCTAGGGTCGGGAGCTATGGCTACACCTTC
TRBV12-3/TRBV12-4	NA	TRBJ1-5	NA	CASSHSGLSNQPQHF	TGTGCCAGCAGTCATTCAGGGTTGAGCAATCAGCCCCAGCATTTT
TRBV7-9	many	TRBJ2-1	TRBD1	CASSSTQGAFDEQFF	TGTGCCAGCAGCTCCACACAGGGGGCTTTTGATGAGCAGTTCTTC
TRBV7-8	NA	TRBJ2-1	NA	CASSFRGTLFGGSYNEQFF	TGTGCCAGCAGCTTTAGGGGCACGCTGTTCGGAGGCTCCTACAATGAGCAGTTCTTC
TRBV27	NA	TRBJ2-6	TRBD1	CASSFRFTDRAISGANVLTF	TGTGCCAGCAGTTTTCGGTTTACGGACAGGGCGATCTCTGGGGCCAACGTCCTGACTTTC
TRBV10-3	NA	TRBJ2-7	NA	CAIRNGQNYEQYF	TGTGCCATCAGGAATGGACAGAACTACGAGCAGTACTTC
TRBV7-9	many	TRBJ2-2	NA	CASSPGTASTGELFF	TGTGCCAGCAGCCCCGGGACGGCCTCCACCGGGGAGCTGTTTTTT
TRBV25-1	many	TRBJ2-1	NA	CASSDIYNEQFF	TGTGCCAGCAGTGACATTTACAATGAGCAGTTCTTC
TRBV4-1	many	TRBJ1-2	TRBD1	CASSGREMTGSPDGYTF	TGCGCCAGCAGCGGACGAGAGATGACAGGGTCTCCGGACGGCTACACCTTC
TRBV2	few	TRBJ2-1	TRBD2	CASIERGGAFGEQFF	TGTGCCAGCATCGAACGCGGGGGGGCCTTTGGTGAGCAGTTCTTC
TRBV30	few	TRBJ1-1	NA	CAWSVGPRTEAFF	TGTGCCTGGAGTGTGGGGCCAAGGACTGAAGCTTTCTTT
TRBV6-5	NA	TRBJ2-2	TRBD2	CASSRLAGGSDSGELFF	TGTGCCAGCAGCAGACTAGCGGGAGGATCGGATTCCGGGGAGCTGTTTTTT
TRBV11-2	many	TRBJ2-3	TRBD2	CASSLPSGLAGLDTQYF	TGTGCCAGCAGCTTACCGAGTGGGCTAGCGGGGTTAGATACGCAGTATTTT
TRBV18	NA	TRBJ2-5	TRBD1	CASSLRVAGGQETQYF	TGTGCCAGCTCTCTCCGCGTGGCAGGGGGTCAAGAGACCCAGTACTTC
TRBV20-1	many	TRBJ2-1	TRBD2	CSASPLAGGRNEQFF	TGCAGTGCTAGTCCCCTAGCGGGAGGGAGGAATGAGCAGTTCTTC
TRBV28	NA	TRBJ2-5	TRBD2	CASAQPRGTSGRETQYF	TGTGCCAGCGCCCAACCCCGGGGGACTAGCGGGAGGGAGACCCAGTACTTC
TRBV20-1	NA	TRBJ1-1	NA	CSAQQGMNTEAFF	TGCAGTGCCCAACAGGGCATGAACACTGAAGCTTTCTTT
TRBV5-1	few	TRBJ2-5	NA	CASSEKGKTQYF	TGCGCCAGCAGCGAAAAGGGGAAGACCCAGTACTTC